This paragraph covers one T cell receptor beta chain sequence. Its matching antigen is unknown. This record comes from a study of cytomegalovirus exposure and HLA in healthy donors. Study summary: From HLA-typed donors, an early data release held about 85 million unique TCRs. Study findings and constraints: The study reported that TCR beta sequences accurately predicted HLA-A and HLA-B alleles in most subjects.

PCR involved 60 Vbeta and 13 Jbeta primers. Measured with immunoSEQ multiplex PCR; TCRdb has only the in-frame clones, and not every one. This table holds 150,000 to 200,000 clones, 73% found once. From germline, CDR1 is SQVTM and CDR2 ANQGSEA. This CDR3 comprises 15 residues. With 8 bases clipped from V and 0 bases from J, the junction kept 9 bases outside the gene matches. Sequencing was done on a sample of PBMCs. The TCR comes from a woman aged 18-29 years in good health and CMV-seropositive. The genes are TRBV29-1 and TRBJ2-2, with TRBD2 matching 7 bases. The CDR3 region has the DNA TGCAGCACCCGGGACTACCCTTCGAACACCGGGGAGCTGTTTTTT. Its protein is CSTRDYPSNTGELFF.